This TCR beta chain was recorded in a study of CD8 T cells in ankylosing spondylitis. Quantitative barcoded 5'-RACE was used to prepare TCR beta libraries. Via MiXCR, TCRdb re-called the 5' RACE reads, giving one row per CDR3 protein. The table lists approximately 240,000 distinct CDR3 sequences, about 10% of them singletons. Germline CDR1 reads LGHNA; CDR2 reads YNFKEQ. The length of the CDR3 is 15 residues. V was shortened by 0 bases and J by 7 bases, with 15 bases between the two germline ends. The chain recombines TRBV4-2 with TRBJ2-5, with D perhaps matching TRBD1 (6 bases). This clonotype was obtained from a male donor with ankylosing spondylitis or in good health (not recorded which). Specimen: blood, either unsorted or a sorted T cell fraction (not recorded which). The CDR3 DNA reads TGTGCCAGCAGCCAAGAAGAAAAACAGGGTGTGACCCAGTACTTC. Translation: CASSQEEKQGVTQYF.